The 2 T cell receptor beta chains below were found in one sample sequenced in a study of CD8+CD57+ T cells in acquired aplastic anemia. Genomic DNA provided the template from which TCR beta VDJ and CDR3 profiles were obtained. TCRdb reprocessed the reads with MiXCR, giving one entry per CDR3 protein. The sample shows around 42,000 distinct CDR3 sequences, roughly two thirds of them seen only once. CD8+CD57+ cell expansion had been shown by flow cytometry in patients chosen for sequencing. The sequenced sample was sorted CD4+, CD8+, or CD8+CD57+ T cells (not recorded which) from PBMCs. The receptors were sampled from a human donor with aplastic anemia.

Remarks on this clonotype: At one boundary the junction diverges from the germline segment, which might be a read error. This chain links TRBV15 with TRBJ1-4; D gene ambiguous. This CDR3 is 15 amino acids long. Germline values: CDR1 LNHNV, CDR2 YYDKDF (reference sequence). The CDR3 coding sequence is TGTGCCACCAGCAGAGCATCAGCAACTAACGAAAAACTGTTTTTT. This gives the protein CATSRASATNEKLFF.

This clonotype was seen ten or more times. The chain recombines TRBV2 with TRBJ1-1; D is unresolved. The CDR3 runs 14 residues. Per germline, CDR1 SNHLY and CDR2 FYNNEI. V was shortened by 1 base and J by 1 base, with 7 bases between the two germline ends. CDR3 residues: CASSEVIRNTEAFF. CDR3 in DNA: TGTGCCAGCAGTGAAGTCATCCGGAACACTGAAGCTTTCTTT.